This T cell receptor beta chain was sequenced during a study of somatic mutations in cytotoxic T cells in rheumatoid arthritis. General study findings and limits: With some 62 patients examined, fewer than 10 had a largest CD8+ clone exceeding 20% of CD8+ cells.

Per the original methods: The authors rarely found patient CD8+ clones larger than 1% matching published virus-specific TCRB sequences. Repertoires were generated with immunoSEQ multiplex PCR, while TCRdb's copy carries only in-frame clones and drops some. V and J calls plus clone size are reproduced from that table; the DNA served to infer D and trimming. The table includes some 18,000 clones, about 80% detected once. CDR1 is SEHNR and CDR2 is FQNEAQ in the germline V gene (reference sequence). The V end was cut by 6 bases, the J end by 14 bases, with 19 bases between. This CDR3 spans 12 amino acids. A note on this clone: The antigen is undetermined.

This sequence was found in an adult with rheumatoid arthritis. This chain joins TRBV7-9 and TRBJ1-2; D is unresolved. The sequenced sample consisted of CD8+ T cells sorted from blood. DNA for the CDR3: TGTGCCAGCAGTTCTGGAGCCTACGTTACGACCTTC. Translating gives CASSSGAYVTTF.